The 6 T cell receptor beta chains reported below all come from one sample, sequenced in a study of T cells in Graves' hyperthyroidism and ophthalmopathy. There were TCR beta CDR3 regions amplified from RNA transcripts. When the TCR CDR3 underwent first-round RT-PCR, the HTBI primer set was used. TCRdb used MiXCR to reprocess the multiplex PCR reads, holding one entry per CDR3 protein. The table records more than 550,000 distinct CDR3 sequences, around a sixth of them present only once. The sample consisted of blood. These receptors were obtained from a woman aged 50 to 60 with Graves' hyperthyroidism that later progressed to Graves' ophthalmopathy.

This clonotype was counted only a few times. CDR3 bases: TGTGCCTGGAGTGGCCGACAGAATTCACCCCTCCACTTT. Its protein product is CAWSGRQNSPLHF. V and J are TRBV30 and TRBJ1-6; D may be TRBD1 (5 bases). Germline V gene sequence: CDR1 GTSNPN, CDR2 SVGIG (reference sequence). The CDR3 sequence is 13 residues long. V lost 1 base, J lost 7 bases, and 8 bases lay in between.

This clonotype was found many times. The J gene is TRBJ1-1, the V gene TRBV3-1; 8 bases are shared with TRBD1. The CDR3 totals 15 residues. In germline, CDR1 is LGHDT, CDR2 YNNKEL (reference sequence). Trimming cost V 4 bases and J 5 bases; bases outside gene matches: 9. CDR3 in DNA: TGTGCCAGCAGCCTAGAACAGGGGGGCAGGACTGAAGCTTTCTTT. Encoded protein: CASSLEQGGRTEAFF.

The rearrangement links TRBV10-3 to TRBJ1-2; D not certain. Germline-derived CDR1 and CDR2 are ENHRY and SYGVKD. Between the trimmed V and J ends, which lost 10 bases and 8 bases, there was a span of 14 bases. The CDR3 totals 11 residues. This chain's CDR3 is CATSYGSGYTF. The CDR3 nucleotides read TGTGCCACCTCTTACGGCTCGGGCTACACCTTC.

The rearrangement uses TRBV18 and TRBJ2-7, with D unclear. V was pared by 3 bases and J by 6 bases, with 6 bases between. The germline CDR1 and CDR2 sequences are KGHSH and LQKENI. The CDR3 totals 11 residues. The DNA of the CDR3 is TGTGCCAGCTCACCCGAGCGCGAGCAGTACTTC. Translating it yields CASSPEREQYF.

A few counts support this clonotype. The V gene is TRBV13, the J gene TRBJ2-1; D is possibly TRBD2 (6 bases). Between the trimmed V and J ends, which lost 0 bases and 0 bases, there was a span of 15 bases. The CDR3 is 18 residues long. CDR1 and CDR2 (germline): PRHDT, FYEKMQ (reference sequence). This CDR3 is CASSLGWDSRSSYNEQFF. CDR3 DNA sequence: TGTGCCAGCAGCTTAGGCTGGGACTCCAGGAGCTCCTACAATGAGCAGTTCTTC.

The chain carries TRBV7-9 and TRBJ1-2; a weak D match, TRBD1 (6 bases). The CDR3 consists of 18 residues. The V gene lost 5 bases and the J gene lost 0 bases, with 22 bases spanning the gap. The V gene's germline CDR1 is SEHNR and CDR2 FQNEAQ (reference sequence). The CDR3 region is CASSQNPRGADANYGYTF. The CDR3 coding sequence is TGTGCCAGCAGCCAAAACCCCCGGGGGGCTGACGCTAACTATGGCTACACCTTC.